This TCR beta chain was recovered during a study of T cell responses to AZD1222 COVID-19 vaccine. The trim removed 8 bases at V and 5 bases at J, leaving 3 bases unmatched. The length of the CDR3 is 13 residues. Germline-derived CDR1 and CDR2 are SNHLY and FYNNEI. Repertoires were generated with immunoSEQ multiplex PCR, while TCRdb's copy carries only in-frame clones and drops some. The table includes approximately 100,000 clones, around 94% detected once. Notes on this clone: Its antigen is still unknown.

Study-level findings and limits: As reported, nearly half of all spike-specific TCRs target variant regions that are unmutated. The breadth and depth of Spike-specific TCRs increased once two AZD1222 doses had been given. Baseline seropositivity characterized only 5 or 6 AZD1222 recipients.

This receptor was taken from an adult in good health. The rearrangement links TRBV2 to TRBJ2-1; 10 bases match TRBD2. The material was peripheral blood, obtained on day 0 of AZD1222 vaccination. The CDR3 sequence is CASRTSGNNEQFF. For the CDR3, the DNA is TGTGCCAGCCGGACTAGCGGCAACAATGAGCAGTTCTTC.